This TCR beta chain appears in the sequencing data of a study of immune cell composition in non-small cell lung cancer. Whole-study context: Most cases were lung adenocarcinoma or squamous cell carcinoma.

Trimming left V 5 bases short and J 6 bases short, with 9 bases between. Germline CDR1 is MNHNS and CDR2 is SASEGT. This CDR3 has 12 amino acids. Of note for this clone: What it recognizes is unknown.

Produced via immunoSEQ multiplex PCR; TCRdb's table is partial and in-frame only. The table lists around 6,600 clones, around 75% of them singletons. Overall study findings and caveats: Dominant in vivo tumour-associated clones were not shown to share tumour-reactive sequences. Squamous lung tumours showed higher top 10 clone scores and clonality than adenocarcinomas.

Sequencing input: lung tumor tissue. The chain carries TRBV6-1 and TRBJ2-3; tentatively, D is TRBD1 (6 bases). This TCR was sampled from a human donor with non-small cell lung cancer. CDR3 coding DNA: TGTGCCAGCAGTAAGGGGGAGGATACGCAGTATTTT. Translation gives CASSKGEDTQYF.